This TCR beta chain appears in the sequencing data of a study of blood T cells in healthy people across ages. Broader study findings: Naive and antigen-experienced cells could not be conclusively compared, given unsorted PBMCs. Per-million-T-cell TCR beta diversity fell roughly linearly with age.

This clonotype has only one observation. The antigen remains undetermined. Using a J-beta primer mix together with a sample-barcoded 5' primer, a second PCR was run for roughly 6 to 11 cycles. A minimum of 2.5 million CDR3-containing paired-end reads was obtained for each sample. From the 5' RACE reads, TCRdb called clonotypes with MiXCR, one entry per CDR3 protein. Of 790,000 or so distinct CDR3 sequences listed, approximately 53% are singletons. Total RNA extraction produced at least 5 micrograms (per sample) for the study. This CDR3 contains 15 residues. V shed 5 bases and J shed 6 bases, with 23 bases lying between them. Germline-derived CDR1 and CDR2 are DFQATT and SNEGSKA (reference sequence).

This sequence was found in a man in his forties in good health. The chain recombines TRBV20-1 with TRBJ2-7; D is possibly TRBD2 (6 bases). The sequenced sample consisted of blood. The CDR3 protein is CSAPSMGEESGEQYF. The CDR3 coding sequence is TGCAGTGCTCCTAGTATGGGGGAGGAGAGCGGCGAGCAGTACTTC.